This T cell receptor (beta chain) was observed in a study of T cell repertoires in cytomegalovirus infection. For the study at large: CMV epitopes that were recently identified and HLA-C-restricted were used alongside well-studied HLA-B-restricted ones. From public TCR beta signatures came an indication of both CMV infection and matching HLA type.

The CDR3 has 14 amino acids. Trimming stripped 2 bases from V and 4 bases from J, with 11 bases between. Germline V gene data show CDR1 as MNHEY and CDR2 as SVGEGT. Study-wide results and limits: Dominating the ex vivo response were HLA-C-restricted CMV-specific TCR beta clonotypes.

This clonotype was picked up many times. Its specificity is unknown. TCRdb re-called the reads through MiXCR, storing one row per CDR3 protein. The table has tens of thousands of distinct CDR3 sequences, about 24% seen once. The J gene is TRBJ1-1, the V gene TRBV6-2 or TRBV6-3; a weak D match, TRBD1 (5 bases). This sequence was found in a human donor in good health (CMV status not recorded). Some clones in this sample may be carry-over from other donors' samples. The sample consisted of CD8+ T cells from cultured PBMCs, taken from culture after CMV antigen stimulation. This chain's CDR3 is CASSYSGGITEAFF. CDR3 sequence (DNA): TGTGCCAGCAGTTACAGTGGGGGGATCACTGAAGCTTTCTTT.